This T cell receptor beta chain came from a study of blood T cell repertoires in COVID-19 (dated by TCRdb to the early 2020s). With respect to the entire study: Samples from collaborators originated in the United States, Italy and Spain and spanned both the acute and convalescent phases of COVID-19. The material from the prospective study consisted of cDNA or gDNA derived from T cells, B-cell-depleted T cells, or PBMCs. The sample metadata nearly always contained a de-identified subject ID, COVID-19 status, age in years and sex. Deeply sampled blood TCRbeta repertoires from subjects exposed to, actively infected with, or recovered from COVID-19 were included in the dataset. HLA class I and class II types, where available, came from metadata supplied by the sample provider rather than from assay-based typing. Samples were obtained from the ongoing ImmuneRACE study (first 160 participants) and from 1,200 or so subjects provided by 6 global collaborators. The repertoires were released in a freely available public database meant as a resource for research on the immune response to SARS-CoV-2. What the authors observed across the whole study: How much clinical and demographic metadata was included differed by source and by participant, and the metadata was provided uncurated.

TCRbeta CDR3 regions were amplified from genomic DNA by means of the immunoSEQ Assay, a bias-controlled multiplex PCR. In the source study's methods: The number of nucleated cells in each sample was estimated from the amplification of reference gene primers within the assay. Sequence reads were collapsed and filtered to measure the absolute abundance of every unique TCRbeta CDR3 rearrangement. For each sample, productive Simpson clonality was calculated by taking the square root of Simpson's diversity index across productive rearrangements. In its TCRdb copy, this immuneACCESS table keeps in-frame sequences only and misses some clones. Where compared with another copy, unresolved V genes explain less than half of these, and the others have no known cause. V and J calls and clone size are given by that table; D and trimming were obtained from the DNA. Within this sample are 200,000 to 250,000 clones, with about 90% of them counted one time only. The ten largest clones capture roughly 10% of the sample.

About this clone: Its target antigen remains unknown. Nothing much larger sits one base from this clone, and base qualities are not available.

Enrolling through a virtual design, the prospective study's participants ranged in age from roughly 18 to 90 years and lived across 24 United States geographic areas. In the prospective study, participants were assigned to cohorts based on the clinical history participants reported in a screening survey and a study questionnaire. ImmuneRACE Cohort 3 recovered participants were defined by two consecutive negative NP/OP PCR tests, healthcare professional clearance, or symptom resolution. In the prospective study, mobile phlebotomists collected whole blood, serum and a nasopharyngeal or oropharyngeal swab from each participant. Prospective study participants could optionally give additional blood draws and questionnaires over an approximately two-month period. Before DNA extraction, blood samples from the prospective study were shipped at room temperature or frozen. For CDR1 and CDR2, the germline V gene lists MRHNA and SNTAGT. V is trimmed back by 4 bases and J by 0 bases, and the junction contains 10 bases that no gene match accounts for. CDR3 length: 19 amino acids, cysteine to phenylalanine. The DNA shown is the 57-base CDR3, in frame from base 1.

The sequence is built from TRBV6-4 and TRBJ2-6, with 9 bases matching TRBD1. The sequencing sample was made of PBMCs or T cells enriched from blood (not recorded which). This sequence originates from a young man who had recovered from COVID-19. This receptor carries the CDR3 CASSVVGQGFLSGANVLTF. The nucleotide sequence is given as TGTGCCAGCAGTGTCGTGGGACAGGGTTTCCTCTCTGGGGCCAACGTCCTGACTTTC.